The 7 T cell receptor beta chains below come from one sample, sequenced in a study of CXCR3-negative and CXCR3-positive naive CD8 T cells. With UMI labels, 5' RACE was used to prepare the TRB cDNA libraries. TCRdb reanalyzed the 5' RACE reads, giving one entry per CDR3 protein sequence and no DNA. The ten top clones account for 20% to 25%, within a sample of 45,000 to 60,000 distinct CDR3 sequences. The sequenced sample consisted of memory CD8+ T cells from blood. These receptors all come from a human donor in good health. Some clones in this sample may be carry-over from other donors' samples.

This chain joins TRBV7-9 and TRBJ1-2; TCRdb proposes TRBD1, but this gene call is untestable without DNA. The length of the CDR3 is 13 residues. The germline CDR1 and CDR2 sequences are SEHNR and FQNEAQ (reference sequence). The CDR3 loop is CASSHGQLYGYTF.

The gene calls are TRBV12-3 or TRBV12-4 and TRBJ2-7; TCRdb outputs TRBD1, but without DNA this stays unchecked. CDR3 length equals 13 residues. CDR3 loop: CASRLQGNYEQYF.

The CDR3: CASSLSGTVINEQFF. This rearrangement joins TRBV6-2 or TRBV6-3 to TRBJ2-1; the D call of TRBD2 rests on TCRdb alone, since no DNA is present to check it. The CDR3 has 15 amino acids. From germline, CDR1 is MNHEY and CDR2 SVGEGT.

The genes are TRBV29-1 and TRBJ2-3; with no DNA, the TCRdb D assignment of TRBD2 cannot be verified. Per germline, CDR1 SQVTM and CDR2 ANQGSEA. This CDR3 has 16 amino acids. CDR3 protein: CSVEGSLADNTDTQYF.

The V call is TRBV20-1, the J call TRBJ2-7; TCRdb lists TRBD2, though no DNA is available to test this call. The germline V gene has CDR1 DFQATT and CDR2 SNEGSKA (reference sequence). This CDR3 has 15 amino acids. The CDR3 reads CSAYSRTSGRWEQYF.

This chain connects TRBV4-3 to TRBJ2-7; TCRdb calls TRBD1, which cannot be checked without DNA. CDR1 is LGHNA, CDR2 YSLEER, per germline. CDR3 length equals 14 residues. The CDR3 loop reads CASSQGSSGNWLYF.

The chain combines TRBV12-3 or TRBV12-4 with TRBJ2-2. The CDR3 extends over 16 amino acids. The CDR3 sequence is CASSLALIGFTGELFF.